This paragraph reports one T cell receptor beta chain. Its antigen is unidentified. The data were taken from a study of shared clonotypes between healthy human individuals. The study's findings and limits: It was the few donors that limited the genetic and exposure-history diversity represented.

The table came from immunoSEQ multiplex PCR; TCRdb's copy has only in-frame clones and leaves some out. The sample has 2 million to 2.5 million clones, roughly 94% seen once. CD45RO-negative, CCR7-positively selected cells formed the naive CD8 fraction, excluding terminally differentiated effector memory CD45RA+ cells. The length of the CDR3 is 14 residues. V lost 0 bases and J lost 5, with 11 bases in between. Germline V gene data show CDR1 as GTSNPN and CDR2 as SVGIG (reference sequence). The chain joins TRBV30 to TRBJ1-5; D is uncertain. This TCR derives from a man aged 18 to 29 in good health. The specimen was naive CD8+ T cells sorted from blood. CDR3 loop: CAWSVGLGDQPQHF. CDR3 bases: TGTGCCTGGAGTGTAGGGCTCGGGGATCAGCCCCAGCATTTT. Drawing the rest from reference TRBV30 and TRBJ1-5, the complete variable domain is SQTIHQWPATLVQPVGSPLSLECTVEGTSNPNLYWYRQAAGRGLQLLFYSVGIGQISSEVPQNLSASRPQDRQFILSSKKLLLSDSGFYLCAWSVGLGDQPQHFGDGTRLSIL.